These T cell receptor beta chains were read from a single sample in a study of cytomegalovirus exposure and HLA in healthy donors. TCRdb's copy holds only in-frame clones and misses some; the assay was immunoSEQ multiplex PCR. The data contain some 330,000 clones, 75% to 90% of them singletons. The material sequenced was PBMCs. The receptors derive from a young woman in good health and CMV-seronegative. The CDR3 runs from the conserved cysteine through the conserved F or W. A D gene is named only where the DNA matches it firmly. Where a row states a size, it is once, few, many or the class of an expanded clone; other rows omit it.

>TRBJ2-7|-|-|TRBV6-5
TGTGCCAGCACCAACCTAGACGAGCAGTACTTC
CASTNLDEQYF
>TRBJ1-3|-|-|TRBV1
TGCACCAGCAGTTTTACAGCCAGCTCTGGAAACACCATATATTTT
CTSSFTASSGNTIYF
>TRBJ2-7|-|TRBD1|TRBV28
TGTGCCAGCAGCCATAACAGGGGCCCTAACTACGAGCAGTACTTC
CASSHNRGPNYEQYF
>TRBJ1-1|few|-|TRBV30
TGTGCCTGGAGTGCAGGGCCGACTGAAGCTTTCTTT
CAWSAGPTEAFF
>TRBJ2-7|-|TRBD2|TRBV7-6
TGTGCCAGCAGCTTACGCTCCTCACTAGCGGACAGCTCCTACGAGCAGTACTTC
CASSLRSSLADSSYEQYF
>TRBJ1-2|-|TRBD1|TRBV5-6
TGTGCCAGCAGCAGCCAGGACAGGGGCTACACCTTC
CASSSQDRGYTF
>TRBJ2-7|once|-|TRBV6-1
TGTGCCAGCAGTGAGGGGGCGGAGGACGAGCAGTACTTC
CASSEGAEDEQYF
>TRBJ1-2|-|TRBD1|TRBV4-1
TGCGCCAGCAGCCCCCGGGACAGGGCAAGGTACTATGGCTACACCTTC
CASSPRDRARYYGYTF
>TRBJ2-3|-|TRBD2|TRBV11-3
TGTGCCAGCAGCTTTACTAGCGGGAACACAGATACGCAGTATTTT
CASSFTSGNTDTQYF
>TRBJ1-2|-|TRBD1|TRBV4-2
TGTGCCAGCAGCCAAACAGGGGACTATGGCTACACCTTC
CASSQTGDYGYTF
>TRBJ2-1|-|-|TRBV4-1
TGCGCCAGCAGCCAAACACACAGGGCGCCAGAAGGTAATGAGCAGTTCTTC
CASSQTHRAPEGNEQFF
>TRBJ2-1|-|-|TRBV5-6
TGTGCCAGCAGCCCGTGGGCAGGGAATGAGCAGTTCTTC
CASSPWAGNEQFF
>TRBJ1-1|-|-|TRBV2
TGTGCCAGCAGTGGCAGGGGTATGAACACTGAAGCTTTCTTT
CASSGRGMNTEAFF
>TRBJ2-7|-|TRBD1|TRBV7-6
TGTGCCAGCAGCCTAGACAGGGGCGAGCAGTACTTC
CASSLDRGEQYF
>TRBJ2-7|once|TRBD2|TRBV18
TGTGCCAGCTCGCCACCCCTGGCGGGAGGGCCTGCACGGGCCTACGAGCAGTACTTC
CASSPPLAGGPARAYEQYF
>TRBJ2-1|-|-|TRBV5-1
TGCGCCAGCAGGGCTACCGGGACTGGTTACAATGAGCAGTTCTTC
CASRATGTGYNEQFF
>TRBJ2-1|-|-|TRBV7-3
TGTGCCAGCAGCTTAACAGGCGCGGAGAATGAGCAGTTCTTC
CASSLTGAENEQFF
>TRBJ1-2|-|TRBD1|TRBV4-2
TGTGCCAGCAGCCCGGGACAGGGGGCACTCTATGGCTACACCTTC
CASSPGQGALYGYTF
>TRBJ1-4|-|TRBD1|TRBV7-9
TGTGCCAGCAGCTTAGGGACAGGGGTCGAAAAACTGTTTTTT
CASSLGTGVEKLFF
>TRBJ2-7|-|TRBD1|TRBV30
TGTGCCTGGAGTCGGGACAGGGATGGCGAGCAGTACTTC
CAWSRDRDGEQYF
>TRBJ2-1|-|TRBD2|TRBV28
TGTGCCAGCAGTTTACCCAGGACTAGCCAAAAAAGCTCCTACAATGAGCAGTTCTTC
CASSLPRTSQKSSYNEQFF
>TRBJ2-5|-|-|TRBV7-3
TGTGCCAGCAGCCCCGTTCGGGCGGGACGGGAGACCCAGTACTTC
CASSPVRAGRETQYF
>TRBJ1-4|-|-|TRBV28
TGTGCCAGCAGCGCGGGCTCAACTAATGAAAAACTGTTTTTT
CASSAGSTNEKLFF
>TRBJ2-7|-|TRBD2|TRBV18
TGTGCCAGCTCACCACCGGCGGGGGGAGAGCAGTACTTC
CASSPPAGGEQYF
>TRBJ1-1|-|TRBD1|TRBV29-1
TGCAGCGCCACCGCGACAGGGGCTAACACTGAAGCTTTCTTT
CSATATGANTEAFF
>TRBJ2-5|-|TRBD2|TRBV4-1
TGCGCCAGCAGCCCGCGGCTAGCGGATCGCCAAGAGACCCAGTACTTC
CASSPRLADRQETQYF
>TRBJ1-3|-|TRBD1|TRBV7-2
TGTGCCAGCAGCGGACCGACAGGGTCGGGAAACACCATATATTTT
CASSGPTGSGNTIYF
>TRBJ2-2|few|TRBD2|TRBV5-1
TGCGCCAGCAGCCCCCGGGAGGGTGACACCGGGGAGCTGTTTTTT
CASSPREGDTGELFF
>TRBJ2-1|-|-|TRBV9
TGTGCCAGCAGCGTTCGGGACTCCGCCTACAATGAGCAGTTCTTC
CASSVRDSAYNEQFF
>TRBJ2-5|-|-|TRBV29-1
TGCAGCGTTGTCGGAGGGGCGACCCAGTACTTC
CSVVGGATQYF
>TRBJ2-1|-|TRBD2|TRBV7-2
TGTGCCAGCAGCTTAGAGGTGACTAGCTACAATCAGTTCTTC
CASSLEVTSYNQFF
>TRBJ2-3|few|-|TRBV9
TGTGCCAGCAGCGTAGAGTTGAGGGGCACAGATACGCAGTATTTT
CASSVELRGTDTQYF
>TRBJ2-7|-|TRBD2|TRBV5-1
TGCGCCAGCAGCCAGACTCCGGCTAGCGGGAGTGTCTACGAGCAGTACTTC
CASSQTPASGSVYEQYF
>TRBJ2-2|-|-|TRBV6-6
TGTGCCAGCAGGCTGAGGAACACCGGGGAGCTGTTTTTT
CASRLRNTGELFF
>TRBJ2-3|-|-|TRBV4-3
TGCGCCAGCAGCCAAGACCCCACAGGGAGATTCACAGATACGCAGTATTTT
CASSQDPTGRFTDTQYF
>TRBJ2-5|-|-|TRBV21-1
TGTGCCAGCAGCTCCCAAGCCCCTAACAGGAATGAAGAGACCCAGTACTTC
CASSSQAPNRNEETQYF
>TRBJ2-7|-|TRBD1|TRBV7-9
TGTGCCAGCAGCTTAGGACAGGGCTTCGACGAGCAGTACTTC
CASSLGQGFDEQYF
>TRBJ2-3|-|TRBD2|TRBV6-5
TGTGCCAGCAGTTTGCGGGAGGGCCTTAACACAGATACGCAGTATTTT
CASSLREGLNTDTQYF
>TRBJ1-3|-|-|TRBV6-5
TGTGCCAGCAGTTACTCGTCTTACTCTGGAAACACCATATATTTT
CASSYSSYSGNTIYF
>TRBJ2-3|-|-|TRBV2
TGTGCCATCAGGGGGGCTGATGGAGCAATCGATACGCAGTATTTT
CAIRGADGAIDTQYF
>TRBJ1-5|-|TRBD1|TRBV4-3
TGCGCCAGCAGCCGCTCCCTGACAGGGTATAGCAATCAGCCCCAGCATTTT
CASSRSLTGYSNQPQHF
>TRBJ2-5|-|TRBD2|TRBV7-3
TGTGCCAGCAGCTTAATAGCGGGAGGTTGGGAGACCCAGTACTTC
CASSLIAGGWETQYF
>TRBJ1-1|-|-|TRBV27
TGTGCCAGCAGTTCCGACAGGCTGCGCACTGAAGCTTTCTTT
CASSSDRLRTEAFF
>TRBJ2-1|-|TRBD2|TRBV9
TGTGCCAGCAGCGCACAGGGACTAGCGGGAAATATGGAGCAGTTCTTC
CASSAQGLAGNMEQFF
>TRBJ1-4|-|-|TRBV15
TGTGCCACCAGCGGAGTGGTTGGGCTTGCTAATGAAAAACTGTTTTTT
CATSGVVGLANEKLFF
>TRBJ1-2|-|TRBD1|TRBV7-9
TGTGCCAGCGCGGGGCGGGACAGTAAACTCTATGGCTACACCTTC
CASAGRDSKLYGYTF
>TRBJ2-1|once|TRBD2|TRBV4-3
TGCGCCAGCAGCCAATTCGGTTATGTAGCGGGAGACGGGAATGAGCAGTTCTTC
CASSQFGYVAGDGNEQFF
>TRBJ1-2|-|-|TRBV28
TGTGCCAGCAGTTTATTTGGCAACTATGGCTACACCTTC
CASSLFGNYGYTF
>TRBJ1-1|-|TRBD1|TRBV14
TGTGCCAGCAGCCGAAGAACTGACAGGGGCACTGAAGCTTTCTTT
CASSRRTDRGTEAFF
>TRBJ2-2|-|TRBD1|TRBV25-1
TGTGCCAGCAGAGGGGGCGTGAGTACGAACACCGGGGAGCTGTTTTTT
CASRGGVSTNTGELFF
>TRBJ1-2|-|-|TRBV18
TGTGCCAGCTCACCACCGGCAGGGATTGGCTACACCTTC
CASSPPAGIGYTF
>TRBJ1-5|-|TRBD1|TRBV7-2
TGTGCCAGCAGCTTAGCCGGGACAGGCCTCGGTCAGCCCCAGCATTTT
CASSLAGTGLGQPQHF
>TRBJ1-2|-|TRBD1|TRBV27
TGTGCCAGCAGTTTATTAGGGACAGGCTTTGGCTACACCTTC
CASSLLGTGFGYTF
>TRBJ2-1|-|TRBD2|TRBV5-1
TGCGCCAGCAAAGACCTGGAAGGGACAGACTCTAGCGGGACGCCCCGCTACAATGAGCAGTTCTTC
CASKDLEGTDSSGTPRYNEQFF
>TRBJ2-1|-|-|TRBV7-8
TGTGCCAGCAGCGGGACAAATTACAATGAGCAGTTCTTC
CASSGTNYNEQFF
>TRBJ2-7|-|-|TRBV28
TGTGCCAGCAGTTCCCCGGTAGCGGCAAGCTCCTACGAGCAGTACTTC
CASSSPVAASSYEQYF
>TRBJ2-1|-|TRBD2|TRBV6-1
TGTGCCAGCAGCACTAGCGGGAGAGGGCTGTTCTTC
CASSTSGRGLFF